The T cell receptor beta chain under discussion was sequenced for a study of human T cells and chemical hapten exposure (dated by TCRdb to 2020 to 2023). Looking at the study overall: For sensitization, 2% DPC in acetone was applied to a 2 cm by 2 cm area of upper inner arm skin. Throughout the study period of around 24 weeks, patients also received therapeutic DPC doses to the scalp every week. Patch testing on the upper back used Finn chambers containing 0.01% DPC, with scoring done after 6 days according to International Contact Dermatitis Research Group standards. Most of the patients in the cohort were female, and the cohort covered alopecia areata with under or over 50% scalp involvement, alopecia totalis and alopecia universalis. The libraries were sequenced as a pool, and the TCR yield per sample differed mostly because of small variations in library volumes within the pool. The study tracked peripheral blood TCR repertoire changes in vivo during primary and secondary sensitization to the hapten diphenylcyclopropenone (DPC) in alopecia patients. Blood was sampled from patients pre-sensitization (week 0) and at 2, 6 and about 24 weeks after DPC sensitization. For TCR sequencing, blood came from 25 to 35 alopecia patients at anywhere from one to four time points (pre-sensitization, 2, 6 and 24 weeks).

The method was RACE. Sequencing was carried out with a NextSeq 500. During library preparation, unique molecular identifiers were attached to individual cDNA molecules so that TCRs could be counted quantitatively and reproducibly. From each blood RNA sample, both TCR alpha and TCR beta chains were sequenced. Per the original workflow: A median of around 100,000 TCRs per sample was observed, with a range of 23,224 to 690,600. V, J and CDR3 annotation of the TCR reads was performed with the Decombinator software suite. For PS versus PT1 abundance plots, all samples were subsampled to the same number of TCRs (28,000). Expanded TCRs were defined as absent before sensitization and observed at least eight times at the 2-week time point. The raw public data were reprocessed by TCRdb itself: fastp quality trimming at Q25, MiXCR clonotype calling, in-frame beta chains only. CDR3 protein duplicates are merged, each entry listing the most common genes and DNA. For this entry, the V and J calls and clone size follow TCRdb and not the study's own pipeline. The sample table holds fewer than 200,000 distinct CDR3 sequences, of which 30% were seen once. 2.9% of the sample goes to the ten largest clones.

Reading the label with the study, this specimen's time point is: pre-sensitization, week 0. The treatment or condition label of this sample denotes: therapeutic diphenylcyclopropenone sensitization with weekly scalp DPC. At each patch-test visit, blood was drawn before the patch test was applied. Patients were eligible if aged 18 to 70, diagnosed with alopecia and judged suitable for DPC therapy, and pregnant patients were excluded. Total RNA was extracted from unfractionated whole blood that had been collected in Tempus Blood RNA tubes. Results the study describes overall, beyond this receptor: The number of TCRs above 1 in 1000 frequency did not change with DPC sensitization; there was no evidence of global repertoire structure alterations. Significantly more large CDR3 similarity clusters were formed by expanded TCRs than by pre-sensitization or healthy control sets, consistent with antigen-driven responses. Patch test score was positively correlated with the number of PT1 expanded TCRs, with significance at thresholds 8, 16 and 32 but not at 4. Alopecia, a presumed autoimmune disease, was present in all patients, so the immune response of the patients might differ from that of healthy individuals. After repeated subsampling, the strength of the expansion versus patch-test correlation and the threshold at which it became significant changed.

V drops 5 bases and J drops 15 bases, leaving 26 bases in between. The CDR3 runs 15 residues from the cysteine to the phenylalanine. Here the CDR3 DNA is all that survives: 45 bases in frame from base 1. Taken from the germline V gene (reference sequence), the CDR1 and CDR2 loops are MNHEY and SMNVEV. With regard to this clonotype: The specificity of this receptor is unknown. One base away there is no much larger clone; base qualities are not given.

This specimen consisted of whole blood, obtained in connection with sensitization to the hapten diphenylcyclopropenone (DPC). The sequence derives from a woman aged 25 to 45 with alopecia areata. Some clones in this sample may be carry-over from other donors' samples. The rearrangement joined TRBV27 to TRBJ2-1; the D gene is perhaps TRBD2, on 6 matching bases. The DNA sequence reads TGTGCCAGCAGTAACCCGACTAGTGGCGGCTCAAGTCTGTTCTTC. It specifies CASSNPTSGGSSLFF.